A selection of T cell receptor beta chains follows, all from one sample in a study of long-term antiretroviral therapy in people with HIV. The protocol was immunoSEQ multiplex PCR, while the TCRdb copy is restricted to in-frame clones and leaves out a portion. The table shows about 41,000 clones, with over 90% occurring only once. The material sequenced was unsorted PBMCs, taken 9 to 9.5 years after starting antiretroviral therapy. The receptor source for this set is a man between 25 and 39 years old with HIV. CDR3s include the opening cysteine and the closing phenylalanine or tryptophan. The D gene is left open where the match is weak. Size tells how often a clone was seen (once, few, many) or the class of an expanded clone, and some rows leave it out.

size: -; V: TRBV10-1; J: TRBJ2-1; D: -; CDR3: CASSESRDGSYNEQFF; DNA: TGCGCCAGCAGTGAGTCGAGGGATGGTTCCTACAATGAGCAGTTCTTC
size: -; V: TRBV5-1; J: TRBJ2-1; D: TRBD2; CDR3: CASSLELAGYNEQFF; DNA: TGCGCCAGCAGCTTGGAACTAGCGGGTTACAATGAGCAGTTCTTC
size: -; V: TRBV7-9; J: TRBJ2-3; D: -; CDR3: CASSFGPPDTQYF; DNA: TGTGCCAGCAGCTTCGGGCCCCCGGATACGCAGTATTTT
size: -; V: TRBV5-1; J: TRBJ1-2; D: -; CDR3: CASSLEVNYGYTF; DNA: TGCGCCAGCAGCTTGGAAGTTAACTATGGCTACACCTTC
size: -; V: TRBV6-5; J: TRBJ2-2; D: -; CDR3: CASSQLTGELFF; DNA: TGTGCCAGCAGTCAGTTAACCGGGGAGCTGTTTTTT
size: -; V: TRBV2; J: TRBJ2-1; D: -; CDR3: CASSVEASSYNEQFF; DNA: TGTGCCAGCAGTGTGGAGGCCAGCTCCTACAATGAGCAGTTCTTC
size: -; V: TRBV5-5; J: TRBJ1-1; D: -; CDR3: CASSLGRGQLQGEAFF; DNA: TGTGCCAGCAGCTTGGGAAGAGGGCAGCTTCAGGGTGAAGCTTTCTTT
size: -; V: TRBV6-1; J: TRBJ1-1; D: -; CDR3: CASSIDRSEAFF; DNA: TGTGCCAGCAGCATCGACCGGAGCGAAGCTTTCTTT
size: -; V: TRBV27; J: TRBJ2-7; D: -; CDR3: CASGVSYEQYF; DNA: TGTGCCAGCGGAGTCTCCTACGAGCAGTACTTC
size: -; V: TRBV14; J: TRBJ2-7; D: TRBD2; CDR3: CASSPRTSGGSRGAQYF; DNA: TGTGCCAGCAGCCCCCGGACTAGCGGGGGGTCTCGGGGAGCGCAGTACTTC
size: once; V: TRBV2; J: TRBJ1-1; D: -; CDR3: CASSEAPQGLNTEAFF; DNA: TGTGCCAGCAGTGAAGCGCCTCAGGGATTGAACACTGAAGCTTTCTTT
size: -; V: TRBV9; J: TRBJ1-1; D: -; CDR3: CASSADTNTEAFF; DNA: TGTGCCAGCAGCGCGGACACGAACACTGAAGCTTTCTTT
size: once; V: TRBV5-6; J: TRBJ1-2; D: -; CDR3: CASSLSDRNYGYTF; DNA: TGTGCCAGCAGCTTATCCGACAGGAATTATGGCTACACCTTC
size: -; V: TRBV5-1; J: TRBJ1-5; D: -; CDR3: CASSPGATGSNQPQHF; DNA: TGCGCCAGCAGCCCAGGGGCGACAGGTTCGAATCAGCCCCAGCATTTT